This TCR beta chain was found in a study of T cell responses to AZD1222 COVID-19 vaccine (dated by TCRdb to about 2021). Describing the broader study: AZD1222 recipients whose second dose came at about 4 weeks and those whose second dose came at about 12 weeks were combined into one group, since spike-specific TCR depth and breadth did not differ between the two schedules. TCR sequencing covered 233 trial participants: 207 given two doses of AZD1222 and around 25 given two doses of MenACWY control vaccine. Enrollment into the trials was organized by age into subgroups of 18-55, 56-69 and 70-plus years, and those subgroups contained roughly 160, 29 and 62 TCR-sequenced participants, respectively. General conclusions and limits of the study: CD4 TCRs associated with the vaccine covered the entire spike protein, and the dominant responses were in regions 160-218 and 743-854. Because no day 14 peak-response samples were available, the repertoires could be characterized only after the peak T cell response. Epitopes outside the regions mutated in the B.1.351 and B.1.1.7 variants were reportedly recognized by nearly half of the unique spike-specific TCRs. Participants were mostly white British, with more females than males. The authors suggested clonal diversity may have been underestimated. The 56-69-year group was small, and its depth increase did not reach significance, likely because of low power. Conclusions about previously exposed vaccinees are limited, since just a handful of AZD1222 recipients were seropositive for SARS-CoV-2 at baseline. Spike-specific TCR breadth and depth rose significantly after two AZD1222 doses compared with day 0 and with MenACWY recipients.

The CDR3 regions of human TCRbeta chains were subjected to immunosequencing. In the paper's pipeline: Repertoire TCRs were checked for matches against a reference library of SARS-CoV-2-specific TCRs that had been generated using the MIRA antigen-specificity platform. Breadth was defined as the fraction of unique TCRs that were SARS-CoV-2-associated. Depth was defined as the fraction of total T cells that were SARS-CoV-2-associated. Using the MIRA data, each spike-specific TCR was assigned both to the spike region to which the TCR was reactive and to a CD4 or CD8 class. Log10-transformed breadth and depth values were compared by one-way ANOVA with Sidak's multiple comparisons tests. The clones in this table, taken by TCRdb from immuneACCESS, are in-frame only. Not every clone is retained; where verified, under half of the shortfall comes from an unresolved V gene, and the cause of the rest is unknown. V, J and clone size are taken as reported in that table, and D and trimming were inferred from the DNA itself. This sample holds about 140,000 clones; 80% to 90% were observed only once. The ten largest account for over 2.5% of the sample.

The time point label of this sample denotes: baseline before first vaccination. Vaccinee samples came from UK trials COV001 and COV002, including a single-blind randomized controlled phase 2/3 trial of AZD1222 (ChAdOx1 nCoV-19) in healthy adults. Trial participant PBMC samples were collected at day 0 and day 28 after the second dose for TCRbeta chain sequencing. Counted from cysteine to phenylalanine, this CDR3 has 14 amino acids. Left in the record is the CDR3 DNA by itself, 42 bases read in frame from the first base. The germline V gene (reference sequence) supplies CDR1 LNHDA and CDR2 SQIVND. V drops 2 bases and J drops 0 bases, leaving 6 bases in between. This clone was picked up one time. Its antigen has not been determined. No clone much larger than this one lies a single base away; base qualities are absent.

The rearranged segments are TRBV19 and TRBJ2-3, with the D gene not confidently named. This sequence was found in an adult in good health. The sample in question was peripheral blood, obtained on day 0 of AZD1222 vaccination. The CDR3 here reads CASSIQASTDTQYF. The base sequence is TGTGCCAGTAGTATACAGGCCAGCACAGATACGCAGTATTTT.